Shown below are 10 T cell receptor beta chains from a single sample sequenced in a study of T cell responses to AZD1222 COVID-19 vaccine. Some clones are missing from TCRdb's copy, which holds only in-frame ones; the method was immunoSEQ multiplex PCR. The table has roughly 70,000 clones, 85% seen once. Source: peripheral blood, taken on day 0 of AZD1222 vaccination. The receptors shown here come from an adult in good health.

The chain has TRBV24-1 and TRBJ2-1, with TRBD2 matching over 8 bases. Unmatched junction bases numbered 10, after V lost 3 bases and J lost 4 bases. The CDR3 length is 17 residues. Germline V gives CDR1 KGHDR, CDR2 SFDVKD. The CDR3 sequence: CATSDHPVAGQYNEQFF. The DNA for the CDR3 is TGTGCCACCAGTGATCACCCCGTAGCGGGACAATACAATGAGCAGTTCTTC.

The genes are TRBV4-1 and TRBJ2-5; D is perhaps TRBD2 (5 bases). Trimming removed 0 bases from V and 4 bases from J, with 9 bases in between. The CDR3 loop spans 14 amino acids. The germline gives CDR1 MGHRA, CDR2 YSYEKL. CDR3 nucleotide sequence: TGCGCCAGCAGCCAAGATGGGAGCGGAGAGACCCAGTACTTC. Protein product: CASSQDGSGETQYF.

The CDR3 is CASSEAEVGQRGYTF. For the CDR3, the DNA is TGTGCCAGCAGTGAAGCAGAAGTGGGACAGCGGGGCTACACCTTC. The chain carries TRBV2 and TRBJ1-2, with 7 bases lining up with TRBD1. CDR1 is SNHLY and CDR2 is FYNNEI in the germline V gene. Unmatched junction bases numbered 9, after V lost 0 bases and J lost 8 bases. This CDR3 is built from 15 residues. Full variable domain (outside the CDR3, taken from reference TRBV2 and TRBJ1-2): EPEVTQTPSHQVTQMGQEVILRCVPISNHLYFYWYRQILGQKVEFLVSFYNNEISEKSEIFDDQFSVERPDGSNFTLKIRSTKLEDSAMYFCASSEAEVGQRGYTFGSGTRLTVV.

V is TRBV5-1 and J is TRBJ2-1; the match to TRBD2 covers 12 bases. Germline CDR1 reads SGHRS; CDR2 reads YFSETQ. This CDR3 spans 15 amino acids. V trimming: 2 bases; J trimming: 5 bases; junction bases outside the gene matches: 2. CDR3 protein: CASSFRLAGDNEQFF. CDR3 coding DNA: TGCGCCAGCAGCTTCCGACTAGCGGGGGACAATGAGCAGTTCTTC. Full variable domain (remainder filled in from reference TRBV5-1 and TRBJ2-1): KAGVTQTPRYLIKTRGQQVTLSCSPISGHRSVSWYQQTPGQGLQFLFEYFSETQRNKGNFPGRFSGRQFSNSRSEMNVSTLELGDSALYLCASSFRLAGDNEQFFGPGTRLTVL.

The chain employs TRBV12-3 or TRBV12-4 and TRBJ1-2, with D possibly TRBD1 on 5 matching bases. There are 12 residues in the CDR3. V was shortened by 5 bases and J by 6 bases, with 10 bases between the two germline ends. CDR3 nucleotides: TGTGCCAGCAGTCCCGGGACTGATGGCTACACCTTC. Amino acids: CASSPGTDGYTF.

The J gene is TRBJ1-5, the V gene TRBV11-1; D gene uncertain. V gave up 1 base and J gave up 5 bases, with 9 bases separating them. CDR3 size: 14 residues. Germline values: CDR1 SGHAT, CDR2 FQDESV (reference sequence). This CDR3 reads CASSLGPVDQPQHF. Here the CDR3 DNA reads TGTGCCAGCAGCTTAGGGCCCGTTGATCAGCCCCAGCATTTT.

CDR3 DNA: TGTGCCTGCGTACTCAGGGTTGACTATGGCTACACCTTC. Translating gives CACVLRVDYGYTF. The chain combines TRBV6-6 with TRBJ1-2; D possibly corresponds to TRBD1 (5 bases). CDR3 length equals 13 residues. V dropped 11 bases and J dropped 3 bases, with 16 bases sitting between them. Germline-derived CDR1 and CDR2 are MNHNY and SVGAGI (reference sequence).

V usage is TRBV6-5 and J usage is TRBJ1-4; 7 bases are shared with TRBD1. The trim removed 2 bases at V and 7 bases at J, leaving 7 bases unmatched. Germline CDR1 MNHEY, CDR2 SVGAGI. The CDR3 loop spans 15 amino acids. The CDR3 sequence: CASSYGQGGREKLFF. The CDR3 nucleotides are TGTGCCAGCAGTTACGGGCAGGGGGGTCGTGAAAAACTGTTTTTT.

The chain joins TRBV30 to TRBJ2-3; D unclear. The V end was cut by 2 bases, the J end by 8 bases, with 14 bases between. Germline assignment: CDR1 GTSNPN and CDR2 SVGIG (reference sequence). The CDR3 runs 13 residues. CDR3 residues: CAWSKVGRGTQYF. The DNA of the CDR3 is TGTGCCTGGAGTAAGGTCGGCCGCGGTACGCAGTATTTT.

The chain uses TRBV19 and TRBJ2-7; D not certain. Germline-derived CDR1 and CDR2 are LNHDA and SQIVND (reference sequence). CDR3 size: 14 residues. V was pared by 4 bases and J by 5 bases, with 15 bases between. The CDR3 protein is CASSNDGRANEQYF. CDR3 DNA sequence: TGTGCCAGTAGTAATGACGGACGAGCCAACGAGCAGTACTTC.